This T cell receptor beta chain was identified in a study of brain metastases from non-small cell lung cancer. Study-level results: Brain metastases shared most TCR repertoire with primaries, with sparse T cells. In roughly 64% of brain metastases, T-cell clones were expanded compared with matched primary tumors. Fewer infiltrating T cells were found in brain metastases than primaries.

Between the trimmed V and J ends, which lost 4 bases and 6 bases, there was a span of 6 bases. Germline V lookup: CDR1 KGHDR, CDR2 SFDVKD. This CDR3 comprises 12 residues. Generated by immunoSEQ multiplex PCR, the TCRdb table keeps only in-frame clones and is missing some. In the table there are 7,500 to 8,000 clones, around four fifths of which are singletons. Concerning this clone itself: What it binds is not known.

The chain is built from TRBV24-1 and TRBJ2-1; D gene uncertain. This clonotype originated in a donor over 35 with non-small cell lung cancer. The sequencing sample was made of primary lung tumor tissue. CDR3 DNA sequence: TGTGCCACCAGTGACAAAGGCAATGAGCAGTTCTTC. It is translated as CATSDKGNEQFF.